Listed below are T cell receptor beta chains from one sample, sequenced in a study of naive and memory T cell subsets. TCRdb itself ran the UMI-ligation and nested PCR reads through MiXCR, one entry per CDR3 protein. There are around 160,000 distinct CDR3 sequences in the sample; over 15% occur only once, and approximately 0.13% lies in the top ten. The specimen was naive CD4+ T cells from blood. The receptors here all came from a human donor in good health. The CDR3 runs from the conserved cysteine through the conserved F or W. The D gene is left open where the match is weak. The size field is filled for only some rows; it gives once, few, many or a size class.

TRBJ2-7 TRBV11-2 few TRBD2 CASSIMAGDSYEQYF TGTGCCAGCAGTATCATGGCGGGAGACTCCTACGAGCAGTACTTC
TRBJ1-4 TRBV4-1 - TRBD1 CASSHVGTGHEKLFF TGCGCCAGCAGCCATGTCGGGACAGGGCATGAAAAACTGTTTTTT
TRBJ1-1 TRBV11-2 - TRBD1 CASSFTTGGWMAFF TGTGCCAGCAGCTTTACAACAGGGGGCTGGATGGCTTTCTTT
TRBJ2-3 TRBV29-1 many TRBD2 CSVGRRLASDTQYF TGCAGCGTTGGTCGCCGACTAGCATCAGATACGCAGTATTTT
TRBJ1-5 TRBV28 - - CASSYNQPQHF TGTGCCAGCAGTTATAATCAGCCCCAGCATTTT
TRBJ2-3 TRBV18 few - CASSPPPGSTDTQYF TGTGCCAGCTCACCACCCCCGGGGAGCACAGATACGCAGTATTTT
TRBJ2-3 TRBV3-1 many - CASSSGGDTQYF TGTGCCAGCAGCAGCGGTGGAGATACGCAGTATTTT
TRBJ2-7 TRBV7-9 - - CASSLSNGREYF TGTGCCAGCAGCTTAAGTAACGGACGGGAGTACTTC
TRBJ2-1 TRBV19 few TRBD2 CASSLLAASYNEQFF TGTGCCAGTAGTCTACTAGCGGCCTCCTACAATGAGCAGTTCTTC
TRBJ2-3 TRBV5-1 - - CASSPDSPLDTQYF TGCGCCAGCAGCCCGGACAGCCCATTAGATACGCAGTATTTT
TRBJ2-7 TRBV12-3/TRBV12-4 few TRBD2 CASSPGLAGNHEQYF TGTGCCAGCAGCCCAGGACTAGCGGGAAACCACGAGCAGTACTTC
TRBJ2-1 TRBV2 few - CASTKERVSNEQFF TGTGCCAGCACTAAAGAGCGCGTATCCAATGAGCAGTTCTTC
TRBJ2-5 TRBV10-3 - - CAISRGETQYF TGTGCCATCAGTCGAGGAGAGACCCAGTACTTC
TRBJ2-1 TRBV7-2 - TRBD2 CASSLGGSGISEQFF TGTGCCAGCAGCTTAGGCGGTAGCGGGATTAGTGAGCAGTTCTTC
TRBJ2-1 TRBV12-3/TRBV12-4 - TRBD2 CASSLSGVGGHEQFF TGTGCCAGCAGTTTAAGCGGGGTAGGTGGACATGAGCAGTTCTTC
TRBJ2-3 TRBV15 many TRBD2 CATSREGLAGSHSTDTQYF TGTGCCACCAGCAGAGAAGGACTAGCGGGCAGTCATAGCACAGATACGCAGTATTTT
TRBJ2-3 TRBV4-2 - - CASSQDQGGSTDTQYF TGTGCCAGCAGCCAAGATCAGGGGGGTTCCACAGATACGCAGTATTTT
TRBJ1-5 TRBV28 - TRBD1 CASSLFKHGTANQPQHF TGTGCCAGCAGTTTATTCAAACACGGGACAGCCAATCAGCCCCAGCATTTT
TRBJ2-1 TRBV7-2 - - CASSLFKWGDEQFF TGTGCCAGCAGCTTATTTAAATGGGGGGATGAGCAGTTCTTC
TRBJ2-5 TRBV7-2 - TRBD1 CASSIGTVTQETQYF TGTGCCAGCAGCATCGGGACAGTAACTCAAGAGACCCAGTACTTC
TRBJ2-7 TRBV10-3 few - CAISDRDREQYF TGTGCCATCAGTGACCGGGACCGGGAGCAGTACTTC
TRBJ2-5 TRBV18 - - CASSPPSQETQYF TGTGCCAGCTCACCTCCGTCCCAAGAGACCCAGTACTTC
TRBJ1-2 TRBV5-8 many TRBD1 CASTDRGSPIYGYTF TGTGCCAGCACCGACAGGGGCTCCCCTATCTATGGCTACACCTTC
TRBJ2-7 TRBV10-3 once - CAINGGTDSYEQYF TGTGCCATCAACGGAGGGACGGACTCCTACGAGCAGTACTTC